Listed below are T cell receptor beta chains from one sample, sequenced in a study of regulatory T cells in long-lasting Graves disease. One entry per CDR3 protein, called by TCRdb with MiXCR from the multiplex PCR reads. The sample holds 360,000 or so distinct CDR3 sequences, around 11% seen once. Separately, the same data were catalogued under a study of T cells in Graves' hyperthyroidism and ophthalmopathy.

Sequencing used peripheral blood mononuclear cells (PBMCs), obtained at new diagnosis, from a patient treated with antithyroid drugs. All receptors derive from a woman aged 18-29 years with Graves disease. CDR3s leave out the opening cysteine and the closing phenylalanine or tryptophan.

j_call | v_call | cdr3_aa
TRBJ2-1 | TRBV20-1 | SAGTSGMTNEQF
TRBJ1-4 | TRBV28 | ASSLSGQGHNEKLF
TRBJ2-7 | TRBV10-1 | ASSERLGRDEQY
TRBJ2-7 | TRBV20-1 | SATGTSKGEQY
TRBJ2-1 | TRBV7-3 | ASSRAGVNANEQF
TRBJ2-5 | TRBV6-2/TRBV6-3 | ATSRPSGGQRVH
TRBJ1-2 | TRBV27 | ASSLTDREFPYGYT
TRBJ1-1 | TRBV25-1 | ASSEWAGDTEAF
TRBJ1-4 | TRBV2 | ASSAAWGVLREKLF
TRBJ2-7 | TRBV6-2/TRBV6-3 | ASSYAAASPSGEQY
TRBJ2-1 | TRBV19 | ASSMEGRGFMGSYNEQF
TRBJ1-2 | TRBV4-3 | ASSQVGAQGDYGYT
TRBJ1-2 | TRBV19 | ATRVASYGYT
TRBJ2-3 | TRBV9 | ASSARLLFGTDTQY
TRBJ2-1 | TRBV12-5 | AGGGPNGNEQF
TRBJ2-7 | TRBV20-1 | SARLPTLSGQY
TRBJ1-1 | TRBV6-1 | ASAPWGNTEAF
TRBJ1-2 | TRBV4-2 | ASSRVTGSDGYT
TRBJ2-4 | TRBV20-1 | SARGGVSKNIQY
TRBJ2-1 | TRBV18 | ASSPLPGQGHVGQF